These T cell receptor beta chains were read from a single sample in a study of shared clonotypes between healthy human individuals. Sequenced by immunoSEQ multiplex PCR; TCRdb stores in-frame clones only, minus some. The sample has millions of clones; about 92% are singletons. The sequenced sample consisted of naive CD8+ T cells from PBMCs. These receptors were collected from a man aged 18 to 30 in good health. Some clones in this sample may be carry-over from other donors' samples. Both conserved end residues are part of each CDR3. The D gene is left open where the match is weak. Rows give clone size only sometimes, using once, few, many, or a class for an expanded clone.

v_call: TRBV7-9; clone_size: -; j_call: TRBJ2-5; d_call: -; cdr3_aa: CASSSTSIQETQYF; cdr3_nt: TGTGCCAGCAGCTCAACTAGCATACAAGAGACCCAGTACTTC
v_call: TRBV10-3; clone_size: -; j_call: TRBJ2-1; d_call: TRBD2; cdr3_aa: CATRGLAGLNEQFF; cdr3_nt: TGTGCCACCCGCGGACTAGCGGGATTGAATGAGCAGTTCTTC
v_call: TRBV2; clone_size: once; j_call: TRBJ2-3; d_call: TRBD2; cdr3_aa: CARLAGVGTDTQYF; cdr3_nt: TGTGCCAGACTAGCGGGAGTGGGAACAGATACGCAGTATTTT
v_call: TRBV6-5; clone_size: -; j_call: TRBJ2-3; d_call: -; cdr3_aa: CASSYTSTDTQYF; cdr3_nt: TGTGCCAGCAGTTACACCAGCACAGATACGCAGTATTTT
v_call: TRBV5-4; clone_size: once; j_call: TRBJ2-5; d_call: TRBD2; cdr3_aa: CASSNVLSGGHETQYF; cdr3_nt: TGTGCCAGCAGCAATGTTTTATCGGGGGGTCATGAGACCCAGTACTTC
v_call: TRBV19; clone_size: -; j_call: TRBJ2-7; d_call: TRBD1; cdr3_aa: CASSPRQGAIYEQYF; cdr3_nt: TGTGCCAGTAGTCCCCGACAGGGGGCAATCTACGAGCAGTACTTC
v_call: TRBV2; clone_size: -; j_call: TRBJ2-2; d_call: -; cdr3_aa: CASRGTGELFF; cdr3_nt: TGTGCCAGCAGGGGAACCGGGGAGCTGTTTTTT
v_call: TRBV11-2; clone_size: -; j_call: TRBJ1-5; d_call: TRBD1; cdr3_aa: CASSPTGYNQPQHF; cdr3_nt: TGTGCCAGCAGCCCGACAGGGTACAATCAGCCCCAGCATTTT
v_call: TRBV5-5; clone_size: -; j_call: TRBJ2-7; d_call: -; cdr3_aa: CASSSRDPDEQYF; cdr3_nt: TGTGCCAGCAGCTCGCGGGACCCCGACGAGCAGTACTTC
v_call: TRBV10-1; clone_size: -; j_call: TRBJ2-1; d_call: TRBD2; cdr3_aa: CASSGGSAYNEQFF; cdr3_nt: TGCGCCAGCAGTGGCGGGAGTGCCTACAATGAGCAGTTCTTC
v_call: TRBV27; clone_size: -; j_call: TRBJ1-1; d_call: TRBD1; cdr3_aa: CASSSTKDRAYLEAFF; cdr3_nt: TGTGCCAGCAGTTCCACTAAGGACAGGGCCTATCTTGAAGCTTTCTTT
v_call: TRBV27; clone_size: few; j_call: TRBJ2-7; d_call: -; cdr3_aa: CASSLLGEPYEQYF; cdr3_nt: TGTGCCAGCAGTTTACTAGGGGAGCCCTACGAGCAGTACTTC
v_call: TRBV11-2; clone_size: -; j_call: TRBJ2-2; d_call: -; cdr3_aa: CASSLRAGQTGELFF; cdr3_nt: TGTGCCAGCAGCTTACGGGCAGGGCAGACCGGGGAGCTGTTTTTT
v_call: TRBV11-2; clone_size: -; j_call: TRBJ1-2; d_call: TRBD1; cdr3_aa: CASSSGQYGYTF; cdr3_nt: TGTGCCAGCAGCTCGGGACAGTATGGCTACACCTTC
v_call: TRBV4-3; clone_size: -; j_call: TRBJ2-6; d_call: -; cdr3_aa: CASSQMPGRSWANVLTF; cdr3_nt: TGCGCCAGCAGCCAAATGCCGGGACGGTCTTGGGCCAACGTCCTGACTTTC
v_call: TRBV7-6; clone_size: -; j_call: TRBJ2-5; d_call: TRBD1; cdr3_aa: CASSLETRGRETQYF; cdr3_nt: TGTGCCAGCAGCTTAGAAACTAGGGGGCGGGAGACCCAGTACTTC
v_call: TRBV29-1; clone_size: -; j_call: TRBJ2-2; d_call: -; cdr3_aa: CSATLGVWNTGELFF; cdr3_nt: TGCAGCGCCACTCTCGGGGTTTGGAACACCGGGGAGCTGTTTTTT
v_call: TRBV11-2; clone_size: -; j_call: TRBJ2-7; d_call: -; cdr3_aa: CASSPHTYEQYF; cdr3_nt: TGTGCCAGCAGCCCGCACACCTACGAGCAGTACTTC
v_call: TRBV6-5; clone_size: -; j_call: TRBJ2-7; d_call: -; cdr3_aa: CASSYASYEQYF; cdr3_nt: TGTGCCAGCAGTTACGCGAGCTACGAGCAGTACTTC
v_call: TRBV27; clone_size: -; j_call: TRBJ1-2; d_call: -; cdr3_aa: CASSWGGAYDGYTF; cdr3_nt: TGTGCCAGCAGTTGGGGGGGGGCGTACGATGGCTACACCTTC
v_call: TRBV29-1; clone_size: -; j_call: TRBJ2-1; d_call: TRBD2; cdr3_aa: CSVEFLAGASLEQFF; cdr3_nt: TGCAGCGTTGAATTCCTAGCGGGAGCGTCACTTGAGCAGTTCTTC
v_call: TRBV4-1; clone_size: -; j_call: TRBJ2-7; d_call: -; cdr3_aa: CASSQEAGGDSYEQYF; cdr3_nt: TGCGCCAGCAGCCAAGAGGCTGGTGGGGATTCCTACGAGCAGTACTTC
v_call: TRBV5-5; clone_size: few; j_call: TRBJ2-7; d_call: -; cdr3_aa: CASSLFIHYEQYF; cdr3_nt: TGTGCCAGCAGCTTGTTCATCCACTACGAGCAGTACTTC
v_call: TRBV27; clone_size: -; j_call: TRBJ1-1; d_call: TRBD1; cdr3_aa: CASSLTGTGGTEAFF; cdr3_nt: TGTGCCAGCAGCCTTACCGGGACAGGGGGGACTGAAGCTTTCTTT
v_call: TRBV4-3; clone_size: -; j_call: TRBJ2-7; d_call: TRBD2; cdr3_aa: CASSQDTSDSSYEQYF; cdr3_nt: TGCGCCAGCAGCCAAGATACTAGCGATTCCTCCTACGAGCAGTACTTC
v_call: TRBV6-5; clone_size: few; j_call: TRBJ1-1; d_call: TRBD1; cdr3_aa: CASSYSGTGSTEAFF; cdr3_nt: TGTGCCAGCAGTTACTCGGGGACAGGGAGCACTGAAGCTTTCTTT
v_call: TRBV2; clone_size: -; j_call: TRBJ2-7; d_call: TRBD2; cdr3_aa: CASIHGTSGRALYYEQYF; cdr3_nt: TGTGCCAGCATTCATGGGACTAGCGGGAGGGCCCTCTACTACGAGCAGTACTTC
v_call: TRBV30; clone_size: -; j_call: TRBJ1-1; d_call: -; cdr3_aa: CAWSVREPEAFF; cdr3_nt: TGTGCCTGGAGTGTCAGGGAACCTGAAGCTTTCTTT